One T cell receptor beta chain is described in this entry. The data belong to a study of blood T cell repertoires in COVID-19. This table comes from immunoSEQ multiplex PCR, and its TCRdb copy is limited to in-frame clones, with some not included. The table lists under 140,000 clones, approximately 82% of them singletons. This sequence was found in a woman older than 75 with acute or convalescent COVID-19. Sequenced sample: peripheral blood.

The CDR3: CASSLGPVYEQYF. In nucleotides, the CDR3 is TGTGCCAGCAGCTTAGGGCCAGTCTACGAGCAGTACTTC. The V gene is TRBV11-3, the J gene TRBJ2-7; D gene ambiguous. Germline V gene data show CDR1 as SGHNT and CDR2 as YENEEA. This CDR3 contains 13 residues. V lost 1 base and J 3 bases, leaving 7 bases between the germline ends.